These 26 T cell receptor beta chains came from one sample sequenced in a study of blood T cell repertoires in COVID-19. Clones were read by immunoSEQ multiplex PCR, and TCRdb kept only the in-frame ones, dropping some. The table lists about 81,000 clones, nearly 95% of them singletons. Material: peripheral blood. The receptors shown here come from a human donor with active COVID-19. The donor label of this sample is uncertain.

The CDR3 here is CASSLKTPLGSFQTQYF. CDR3 DNA sequence: TGTGCCAGCAGCTTAAAGACGCCACTAGGCTCTTTCCAGACCCAGTACTTC. The chain uses TRBV11-2 and TRBJ2-5, with D possibly matching TRBD2 (5 bases). The germline CDR1 and CDR2 sequences are SGHAT and FQNNGV. CDR3 length: 17 amino acids. Trimming cost V 2 bases and J 6 bases, with 22 bases left between them.

The V call is TRBV9, the J call TRBJ2-7; 10 bases are a match to TRBD2. Germline V lookup: CDR1 SGDLS, CDR2 YYNGEE. Trimming at V came to 0 bases and at J to 4 bases, leaving 1 base not matched to a gene. The CDR3 loop spans 14 amino acids. This chain's CDR3 is CASSVEGLAYEQYF. The CDR3 nucleotides are TGTGCCAGCAGCGTAGAGGGACTAGCGTACGAGCAGTACTTC. Supplemented by reference TRBV9 and TRBJ2-7, the full variable domain reads DSGVTQTPKHLITATGQRVTLRCSPRSGDLSVYWYQQSLDQGLQFLIQYYNGEERAKGNILERFSAQQFPDLHSELNLSSLELGDSALYFCASSVEGLAYEQYFGPGTRLTVT.

Details on this clone: One end of the junction varies from germline; a read error may be responsible. The chain recombines TRBV6-2 or TRBV6-3 with TRBJ1-2; D gene uncertain. The CDR3 has 14 amino acids. Germline CDR1 reads MNHEY; CDR2 reads SVGEGT. CDR3 in amino acids: CASSNSPPIYGYTF. In DNA, the CDR3 is TGTGCCAGCAGTAACTCTCCCCCCATCTATGGCTACACCTTC.

This clone was observed a single time. The chain has TRBV5-4 and TRBJ2-5; 8 bases match TRBD2. Germline-derived CDR1 and CDR2 are SGHNT and YYREEE (reference sequence). J lost 1 base, V lost 2 bases, and 1 base had no gene match. The CDR3 sequence is 14 residues long. The CDR3 sequence is CASSFGGGQETQYF. In DNA form, the CDR3 reads TGTGCCAGCAGCTTCGGGGGGGGCCAAGAGACCCAGTACTTC.

This clone was observed a single time. This chain links TRBV7-9 with TRBJ2-2; 8 bases fit TRBD1. The CDR3 covers 15 residues. Germline V gene data show CDR1 as SEHNR and CDR2 as FQNEAQ (reference sequence). V was pared by 5 bases and J by 6 bases, with 8 bases of the junction left unmatched. The CDR3 loop is CASSPGQVGPGELFF. In nucleotides, the CDR3 is TGTGCCAGCAGCCCGGGACAGGTGGGTCCCGGGGAGCTGTTTTTT.

The chain employs TRBV12-3 or TRBV12-4 and TRBJ1-5, with D perhaps matching TRBD1 (5 bases). The CDR3 sequence is 13 residues long. Trimming cost V 8 bases and J 2 bases, with 10 bases left between them. The CDR3 spells CASGDSGNQPQHF. DNA for the CDR3: TGTGCCAGCGGGGACTCGGGCAATCAGCCCCAGCATTTT.

In DNA form, the CDR3 reads TGTGCCAGCAGCCCCCAGGACGAGCAGTACTTC. It yields the protein CASSPQDEQYF. The rearrangement joins TRBV12-3 or TRBV12-4 to TRBJ2-7, with D hard to call. Trimming left V 6 bases short and J 5 bases short, with 8 bases between. The CDR3 spans 11 residues.

The sample holds one count of this clone. This sequence joins TRBV5-1 and TRBJ2-5; 9 bases are a match to TRBD2. This CDR3 has 14 amino acids. With V trimmed by 4 bases and J by 4 bases, 5 bases remained unmatched. Germline loops: CDR1 SGHRS, CDR2 YFSETQ. CDR3 sequence (DNA): TGCGCCAGCAGCCCCGCGGGGGGGCGAGAGACCCAGTACTTC. This encodes CASSPAGGRETQYF.

Concerning this clone itself: This sample includes further DNA sequences coding for the same CDR3. This sequence joins TRBV12-5 and TRBJ1-3; 8 bases agree with TRBD1. V was pared by 6 bases and J by 2 bases, with 6 bases of the junction left unmatched. Germline V lookup: CDR1 LGHNT, CDR2 FRNRAP. The CDR3 length is 15 residues. The CDR3 region is CASGSGQGAGNTIYF. The DNA of the CDR3 is TGTGCTAGTGGATCAGGACAGGGAGCTGGAAACACCATATATTTT.

This chain uses TRBV11-3 with TRBJ2-2; D is ambiguous. The V gene lost 1 base and the J gene lost 0 bases, with 9 bases spanning the gap. In germline, CDR1 is SGHNT, CDR2 YENEEA. The CDR3 sequence is 16 residues long. The CDR3 DNA sequence: TGTGCCAGCAGCTTAGGTATCCGGGCGAACACCGGGGAGCTGTTTTTT. Its protein is CASSLGIRANTGELFF.

The chain links TRBV4-1 to TRBJ2-5; D remains ambiguous. With 1 base removed from V and 1 base from J, the gap between germline ends came to 7 bases. The V gene's germline CDR1 is MGHRA and CDR2 YSYEKL. The CDR3 sequence is 14 residues long. The DNA of the CDR3 is TGCGCCAGCAGCCAAGGAGGATTCCAAGAGACCCAGTACTTC. This translates into CASSQGGFQETQYF.

This chain joins TRBV5-1 and TRBJ2-5; D is possibly TRBD1 (5 bases). V was cut by 4 bases and J by 2 bases, with 15 bases left in between. The CDR3 sequence is 15 residues long. Germline V gives CDR1 SGHRS, CDR2 YFSETQ. The CDR3 region has the DNA TGCGCCAGCAGCCGACAGTCCGCAGGGCAAGAGACCCAGTACTTC. Amino acids: CASSRQSAGQETQYF.

This clone was picked up one time. CDR3 residues: CASSTGISGNTIYF. The CDR3, as DNA: TGTGCCAGTAGCACCGGGATCTCTGGAAACACCATATATTTT. The V call is TRBV19, the J call TRBJ1-3; D gene unclear. CDR1 and CDR2 (germline): LNHDA, SQIVND (reference sequence). Trimming cost V 6 bases and J 0 bases, with 9 bases left between them. The length of the CDR3 is 14 residues.

The chain is built from TRBV6-5 and TRBJ2-4, with 10 bases that match TRBD1. This CDR3 has 15 amino acids. With V trimmed by 5 bases and J by 6 bases, 7 bases remained unmatched. Germline V gene data show CDR1 as MNHEY and CDR2 as SVGAGI. As DNA, the CDR3 is TGTGCCAGCAGTCTGACAGGGGGCAGAGTAAACATTCAGTACTTC. This codes for CASSLTGGRVNIQYF.

The chain couples TRBV5-1 to TRBJ2-7; 10 positions agree with TRBD1. This CDR3 region has 15 residues. With 2 bases clipped from V and 5 bases from J, the junction kept 7 bases outside the gene matches. Germline-derived CDR1 and CDR2 are SGHRS and YFSETQ. CDR3 in amino acids: CASSFLTGGRDEQYF. The CDR3, as DNA: TGCGCCAGCAGCTTCTTGACAGGGGGCCGGGACGAGCAGTACTTC.

V is TRBV9 and J is TRBJ2-3; 8 bases fit TRBD1. Germline lookup yields CDR1 SGDLS and CDR2 YYNGEE. This CDR3 is 15 amino acids long. V was pared by 0 bases and J by 4 bases, with 4 bases of the junction left unmatched. The CDR3 here is CASSVVGDRPDTQYF. CDR3 sequence (DNA): TGTGCCAGCAGCGTAGTTGGGGACAGGCCAGATACGCAGTATTTT.

The rearrangement uses TRBV7-9 and TRBJ2-3; D is perhaps TRBD1 (5 bases). Trimming cost V 5 bases and J 6 bases, with 21 bases left between them. Germline CDR1 reads SEHNR; CDR2 reads FQNEAQ (reference sequence). This CDR3 is 16 amino acids long. Here the CDR3 DNA reads TGTGCCAGCAGCGGGGAAGACCTATTTGGGGCTGATACGCAGTATTTT. It yields the protein CASSGEDLFGADTQYF. Using reference TRBV7-9 and TRBJ2-3 for the parts outside the CDR3, the full variable domain is DTGVSQNPRHKITKRGQNVTFRCDPISEHNRLYWYRQTLGQGPEFLTYFQNEAQLEKSRLLSDRFSAERPKGSFSTLEIQRTEQGDSAMYLCASSGEDLFGADTQYFGPGTRLTVL.

The chain joins TRBV15 to TRBJ2-3, with TRBD2 matching over 10 bases. The length of the CDR3 is 18 residues. V shed 0 bases and J 4 bases; nucleotides not matched to a gene: 10. CDR1 LNHNV and CDR2 YYDKDF come from the germline V gene (reference sequence). Written as DNA, the CDR3 is TGTGCCACCAGCAGAGATATTAGGCTAGCGGGAGCAGCAGATACGCAGTATTTT. Its translation: CATSRDIRLAGAADTQYF.

The rearrangement uses TRBV5-1 and TRBJ1-1; 7 bases fit TRBD1. CDR1 is SGHRS and CDR2 is YFSETQ in the germline V gene. The length of the CDR3 is 17 residues. Unmatched junction bases numbered 12, after V lost 3 bases and J lost 1 base. As DNA, the CDR3 is TGCGCCAGCAGCTACCGGGACAGCCCGTCAGGGAACACTGAAGCTTTCTTT. Protein: CASSYRDSPSGNTEAFF.

This rearrangement joins TRBV20-1 to TRBJ2-1; no clear D. V was cut by 8 bases and J by 7 bases, with 12 bases left in between. The CDR3 consists of 11 residues. CDR1 and CDR2 (germline): DFQATT, SNEGSKA (reference sequence). The CDR3 loop reads CSPIASNEQFF. The DNA of the CDR3 is TGCAGTCCCATCGCGTCGAATGAGCAGTTCTTC.

V usage is TRBV6-5 and J usage is TRBJ1-1; 9 nucleotides match TRBD1. Germline CDR1 MNHEY, CDR2 SVGAGI. This CDR3 has 14 amino acids. Losses at the gene ends were 5 bases for V and 1 base for J; bases not matched to a gene: 2. In DNA form, the CDR3 reads TGTGCCAGCAGTCTGACAGGGGGGAACACTGAAGCTTTCTTT. The encoded protein is CASSLTGGNTEAFF.

This CDR3 reads CASSFNPTGDGQPQHF. The CDR3 DNA follows: TGCGCCAGCAGCTTCAACCCAACAGGGGATGGTCAGCCCCAGCATTTT. This chain connects TRBV5-1 to TRBJ1-5; TRBD1 aligns across 7 bases. The V segment lost 2 bases and the J segment 6 bases; nucleotides outside the gene matches: 11. The length of the CDR3 is 16 residues. Germline V lookup: CDR1 SGHRS, CDR2 YFSETQ.

CDR3 bases: TGTGCCAGCAGTAAGGGGCCGATCCACACCGGGGAGCTGTTTTTT. Its translation: CASSKGPIHTGELFF. J is TRBJ2-2 and V is TRBV6-6; D possibly corresponds to TRBD1 (5 bases). Germline lookup yields CDR1 MNHNY and CDR2 SVGAGI (reference sequence). This CDR3 is 15 amino acids long. Trimming cost V 5 bases and J 3 bases, with 13 bases left between them.

The rearrangement links TRBV4-3 to TRBJ2-7; 9 bases match TRBD2. Germline values: CDR1 LGHNA, CDR2 YSLEER. This CDR3 spans 16 amino acids. V lost 2 bases, J lost 3 bases, and 8 bases stayed unmatched. Here the CDR3 reads CASSQSRASGNYEQYF. The CDR3 DNA is TGCGCCAGCAGCCAATCGAGGGCTAGCGGGAACTACGAGCAGTACTTC.

This clone was seen a single time. The CDR3: CATSEVSGSGYNEQFF. In nucleotides, the CDR3 is TGTGCCACCAGTGAAGTCAGCGGGAGTGGCTACAATGAGCAGTTCTTC. The chain is built from TRBV24-1 and TRBJ2-1; 8 bases are a match to TRBD2. The junction had 7 bases not matched to a gene; V was cut back by 4 bases and J by 3 bases. CDR3 length equals 16 residues. CDR1 and CDR2 (germline): KGHDR, SFDVKD.

The J gene is TRBJ1-3, the V gene TRBV19; the D is unclear. The CDR3 length is 15 residues. V lost 4 bases and J lost 0, with 10 bases in between. Germline V gene sequence: CDR1 LNHDA, CDR2 SQIVND (reference sequence). CDR3 DNA sequence: TGTGCCAGTAGTAGAAGCCTCGGCTCTGGAAACACCATATATTTT. It translates to CASSRSLGSGNTIYF.